This TCR beta chain was observed in a study of vaccination effects on CD4 cells after COVID-19. The CDR3 is 12 residues long. The V gene's germline CDR1 is LGHDT and CDR2 YNNKEL (reference sequence). Deletions cut 1 base from V and 7 bases from J, with 5 bases between. Worth noting for this clone: Its antigen is not identified.

Study-level results: Late post-vaccination, clones induced by infection and those induced by vaccine underwent marked clonal contraction.

Using viral peptide pools, the ViraFEST assay grew out antigen-specific CD4+ T cells prior to sequencing. The culture ran for roughly ten days, and then CD4+ T cells were isolated. Each vaccine recipient was nucleocapsid antibody negative and had no prior SARS-CoV-2 infection. Roughly 2 million PBMC per well were cultured with approximately 10 IU/ml IL-2 and around 9.4 ug/ml peptides. A half-medium replacement with IL-2 medium was carried out on days 3 and 7. Sequencing used immunoSEQ multiplex PCR; TCRdb keeps in-frame clones, though not all of them. Among 62,000 or so clones listed, around 80% were seen once.

The source material was CD4+ T cells from PBMCs cultured with SARS-CoV-2 spike peptides, sampled before COVID-19 vaccination. This TCR was recovered from a human donor who received a COVID-19 vaccine. This chain links TRBV3-1 (or the pseudogene TRBV3-2) with TRBJ1-5, with unresolved D. CDR3 DNA sequence: TGTGCCAGCAGCCAAGGGTCCCAGCCCCAGCATTTT. Encoded protein: CASSQGSQPQHF.